One and the same sample provided the 18 T cell receptor beta chains below, sequenced in a study of cytomegalovirus exposure and HLA in healthy donors. In the PCR, 60 Vbeta and 13 Jbeta primers were used. The repertoire was sequenced with immunoSEQ multiplex PCR; TCRdb's copy has only in-frame clones and lacks some. The data contain 120,000 or so clones, about four fifths of them singletons. The sample was PBMCs. The receptor set was obtained from a woman in her forties in good health and CMV-seronegative.

The chain links TRBV6-5 to TRBJ2-1; TRBD2 matches 12 bases. The CDR3 runs to 15 residues. Germline values: CDR1 MNHEY, CDR2 SVGAGI. V was clipped by 5 bases and J by 7 bases; unmatched bases: 6. In DNA form, the CDR3 reads TGTGCCAGCAGTCTTCTAGCGGGGGGGCCTAATGAGCAGTTCTTC. Residues: CASSLLAGGPNEQFF.

The chain recombines TRBV7-6 with TRBJ1-6; D unresolved. In germline, CDR1 is SGHVS, CDR2 FNYEAQ. This CDR3 has 15 amino acids. Between the trimmed V and J ends, which lost 5 bases and 14 bases, there was a span of 22 bases. The CDR3: CASSPANGEHRALHF. The CDR3 DNA follows: TGTGCCAGCAGCCCCGCTAACGGCGAGCATCGGGCCCTCCACTTT.

This chain joins TRBV9 and TRBJ2-3, with 9 bases identical to TRBD2. The length of the CDR3 is 17 residues. Germline V gene sequence: CDR1 SGDLS, CDR2 YYNGEE. V dropped 0 bases and J dropped 4; count of bases not matched to a gene: 9. CDR3 nucleotides: TGTGCCAGCAGCGTAGCTTCGGGCGGGGGGGCGGCAGATACGCAGTATTTT. Translated: CASSVASGGGAADTQYF.

The table lists this clone with a count of one. The V gene is TRBV7-6, the J gene TRBJ2-3; D might be TRBD2 (6 bases). The germline V gene has CDR1 SGHVS and CDR2 FNYEAQ. The CDR3 extends over 15 amino acids. V was cut by 5 bases and J by 2 bases, with 14 bases left in between. CDR3 in DNA: TGTGCCAGCAGCCCCGGGACTGACCTCACAGATACGCAGTATTTT. As protein: CASSPGTDLTDTQYF.

The genes are TRBV27 and TRBJ2-3; possible D gene TRBD2, 6 bases. Trimming pared 5 bases from V and 3 bases from J, leaving 15 bases between. CDR1 and CDR2 (germline): MNHEY, SMNVEV (reference sequence). The CDR3 has 15 residues. The CDR3 spells CASSPLRRGTDTQYF. CDR3 bases: TGTGCCAGCAGTCCCCTCCGCCGGGGGACAGATACGCAGTATTTT.

V usage is TRBV7-9 and J usage is TRBJ2-3, with 9 bases that match TRBD1. With V trimmed by 2 bases and J by 3 bases, 6 bases remained unmatched. The CDR3 length is 16 residues. CDR1 and CDR2 (germline): SEHNR, FQNEAQ (reference sequence). The CDR3 protein is CASSLSVGTGTDTQYF. As DNA, the CDR3 is TGTGCCAGCAGCTTATCAGTCGGGACAGGGACAGATACGCAGTATTTT.

The chain is built from TRBV4-3 and TRBJ2-1, with 12 positions matching TRBD2. Germline values: CDR1 LGHNA, CDR2 YSLEER. The CDR3 covers 16 residues. V gave up 0 bases and J gave up 5 bases; unmatched junction bases: 2. CDR3 sequence (DNA): TGCGCCAGCAGCCAAGATACTAGCGGGAGGAACAATGAGCAGTTCTTC. This encodes CASSQDTSGRNNEQFF.

The chain uses TRBV28 and TRBJ2-7, with D unresolved. Germline V gene sequence: CDR1 MDHEN, CDR2 SYDVKM. This CDR3 has 14 amino acids. V lost 3 bases to trimming and J lost 0 bases, with 9 bases between them. The chain's CDR3 is CASSFRGFSYEQYF. CDR3 nucleotide sequence: TGTGCCAGCAGTTTTCGCGGATTCTCCTACGAGCAGTACTTC.

This clone was seen just once. The rearrangement links TRBV5-1 to TRBJ2-3, with 13 bases lining up with TRBD2. The CDR3 contains 17 residues. Looked up from germline, CDR1 is SGHRS and CDR2 is YFSETQ. V lost 2 bases to trimming and J lost 4 bases; unmatched junction nucleotides: 7. Here the CDR3 reads CASSLLTSGGRADTQYF. In nucleotides, the CDR3 is TGCGCCAGCAGCTTACTGACTAGCGGGGGGCGCGCAGATACGCAGTATTTT.

V is TRBV4-3 and J is TRBJ2-1; 9 bases line up with TRBD2. The CDR3 contains 19 residues. The germline CDR1 and CDR2 sequences are LGHNA and YSLEER. V was clipped by 0 bases and J by 7 bases; unmatched bases: 16. The CDR3 region is CASSQEHRQASGIRNEQFF. Here the CDR3 DNA reads TGCGCCAGCAGCCAAGAACACCGGCAGGCTAGCGGGATTAGAAATGAGCAGTTCTTC.

CDR3 nucleotide sequence: TGTGCCAGCTCACCGACAGGGTTAGGGGAGACCCAGTACTTC. It translates to CASSPTGLGETQYF. The chain joins TRBV18 to TRBJ2-5; 7 bases are shared with TRBD1. V trimming: 3 bases; J trimming: 5 bases; junction bases outside the gene matches: 6. Germline-derived CDR1 and CDR2 are KGHSH and LQKENI. The CDR3 has 14 residues. Supplemented by reference TRBV18 and TRBJ2-5, the full variable domain reads NAGVMQNPRHLVRRRGQEARLRCSPMKGHSHVYWYRQLPEEGLKFMVYLQKENIIDESGMPKERFSAEFPKEGPSILRIQQVVRGDSAAYFCASSPTGLGETQYFGPGTRLLVL.

The J gene is TRBJ1-2, the V gene TRBV5-6; D is possibly TRBD1 (5 bases). The V end lost 3 bases, the J end lost 2 bases, and 14 bases lay between the germline ends. The germline gives CDR1 SGHDT, CDR2 YYEEEE. This CDR3 is 15 amino acids long. This chain's CDR3 is CASSSGLNLNYGYTF. The CDR3 nucleotides read TGTGCCAGCAGCTCGGGACTTAATTTGAACTATGGCTACACCTTC.

The chain combines TRBV7-8 with TRBJ1-1, with 8 bases matching TRBD1. Germline V gene lookup returns CDR1 SGHVS and CDR2 FQNEAQ. V lost 1 base, J lost 5 bases, and 9 bases stayed unmatched. The CDR3 sequence is 16 residues long. CDR3: CASSLEIGQGGTEAFF. The CDR3 region has the DNA TGTGCCAGCAGCTTAGAAATTGGACAGGGCGGTACTGAAGCTTTCTTT.

The chain has TRBV7-9 and TRBJ1-1, with 9 bases that match TRBD1. The CDR3 spans 14 residues. J was trimmed by 3 bases and V by 4 bases; bases with no gene match: 3. Germline V gene sequence: CDR1 SEHNR, CDR2 FQNEAQ (reference sequence). Here the CDR3 DNA reads TGTGCCAGCAGCTCCGGGACAGGGTACACTGAAGCTTTCTTT. Amino acid sequence: CASSSGTGYTEAFF. Based on the CDR3 plus reference TRBV7-9 and TRBJ1-1, the full variable domain is DTGVSQNPRHKITKRGQNVTFRCDPISEHNRLYWYRQTLGQGPEFLTYFQNEAQLEKSRLLSDRFSAERPKGSFSTLEIQRTEQGDSAMYLCASSSGTGYTEAFFGQGTRLTVV.

This chain links TRBV21-1 with TRBJ1-4; TRBD1 is the table's D call, not checked against the DNA. TRBV21-1 is termed a pseudogene. This CDR3 contains 15 residues. In DNA form, the CDR3 reads TGTGCCAGCAGCAAAGCTGCACAGCTGAATGAAAAACTGTTTTTT. Translation: CASSKAAQLNEKLFF.

The chain employs TRBV11-2 and TRBJ2-7; the D is unclear. V dropped 8 bases and J dropped 3 bases, with 8 bases sitting between them. Germline-derived CDR1 and CDR2 are SGHAT and FQNNGV. The CDR3 extends over 11 amino acids. CDR3 protein: CASQVLYEQYF. CDR3 nucleotide sequence: TGTGCCAGCCAGGTCCTCTACGAGCAGTACTTC.

The rearrangement links TRBV6-1 to TRBJ1-2, with 12 bases that match TRBD1. The germline CDR1 and CDR2 sequences are MNHNS and SASEGT. The CDR3 runs to 15 residues. V was clipped by 1 base and J by 8 bases; unmatched bases: 5. This chain's CDR3 is CASSEGGTGGAGYTF. DNA for the CDR3: TGTGCCAGCAGTGAAGGTGGGACAGGGGGCGCAGGCTACACCTTC.

The gene calls are TRBV6-1 and TRBJ2-5, with a possible D match to TRBD2 (5 bases). The J call is in doubt because the DNA end fits TRBJ2-7 better. The CDR3 length is 16 residues. In germline, CDR1 is MNHNS, CDR2 SASEGT. The CDR3 DNA sequence: TGTGCCAGCAGTGACCGGGGTCGAAAGAGCTCCTACGAGCAGTACTTC. Encoded protein: CASSDRGRKSSYEQYF.